These 22 T cell receptor beta chains were sequenced from one sample in a study of beta chain features in type 1 diabetes. Study-wide results and limits: Researchers report that Type 1 diabetes patients had moderately but significantly shorter TCRB CDR3s across all four CD4+ subsets.

Their antigens remain unidentified. Expressed TCRB transcripts were sequenced because the isolated RNA had all been reverse transcribed beforehand. Measured with immunoSEQ multiplex PCR; TCRdb has only the in-frame clones, and not every one. The repertoire consists of around 260,000 clones, with around 21% occurring once and the leading ten covering about 0.028%. Sequenced input: naive CD4+ T cells from blood. The receptor set was obtained from a woman in her forties with type 1 diabetes.

In its sample, this clone was seen a few times. The gene calls are TRBV5-1 and TRBJ2-7; 9 positions match TRBD1. Trimming cost V 0 bases and J 3 bases; bases outside gene matches: 4. The CDR3 covers 15 residues. Looked up from germline, CDR1 is SGHRS and CDR2 is YFSETQ. CDR3 DNA sequence: TGCGCCAGCAGCTTGGAGGGACAGGGAAACTACGAGCAGTACTTC. Its translation: CASSLEGQGNYEQYF.

This clone has only a few counts. The chain combines TRBV2 with TRBJ2-5, with D possibly being TRBD1 (5 bases). CDR3 length: 13 residues. The V end lost 2 bases, the J end lost 5 bases, and 9 bases lay between the germline ends. Germline CDR1 and CDR2: SNHLY and FYNNEI. DNA of the CDR3: TGTGCCAGCAGTGAACTGGGGCAGGAGACCCAGTACTTC. The encoded protein is CASSELGQETQYF.

The J gene is TRBJ1-1, the V gene TRBV18; D is unresolved. The CDR3 loop spans 14 amino acids. Looked up from germline, CDR1 is KGHSH and CDR2 is LQKENI. Trimming shortened V by 6 bases and J by 0 bases, and 11 bases separated the two germline ends. CDR3 in amino acids: CASSPRKLNTEAFF. CDR3 nucleotides: TGTGCCAGCTCCCCGAGGAAGTTGAACACTGAAGCTTTCTTT. The variable domain in full, completed from reference TRBV18 and TRBJ1-1, reads NAGVMQNPRHLVRRRGQEARLRCSPMKGHSHVYWYRQLPEEGLKFMVYLQKENIIDESGMPKERFSAEFPKEGPSILRIQQVVRGDSAAYFCASSPRKLNTEAFFGQGTRLTVV.

This chain links TRBV6-1 with TRBJ1-1; unclear D gene. The CDR3 is made up of 13 amino acids. The germline V gene encodes CDR1 MNHNS and CDR2 SASEGT. Trimming removed 1 base at V and 3 bases at J, with 6 bases between. The CDR3: CASSEVRDTEAFF. CDR3 sequence (DNA): TGTGCCAGCAGTGAAGTGCGTGACACTGAAGCTTTCTTT.

This clone has a handful of counts. This rearrangement joins TRBV21-1 to TRBJ1-5; TRBD1 is the table's D call, not checked against the DNA. TRBV21-1 is a documented pseudogene. The CDR3 is 17 residues long. CDR3 region: CASSKRWTGGSNQPQHF. CDR3 nucleotide sequence: TGTGCCAGCAGCAAACGCTGGACAGGCGGCAGTAATCAGCCCCAGCATTTT.

This clone occurred a few times. The rearrangement joins TRBV28 to TRBJ1-2; D remains unclear. Trimming took off 6 bases at V and 5 bases at J, with 10 bases between the two ends. CDR3 length equals 12 residues. Looked up from germline, CDR1 is MDHEN and CDR2 is SYDVKM. The CDR3 DNA follows: TGTGCCAGCAGAGCCCTACGGTATGGCTACACCTTC. This translates into CASRALRYGYTF.

This chain connects TRBV2 to TRBJ1-5; 7 bases agree with TRBD1. CDR1 is SNHLY and CDR2 is FYNNEI in the germline V gene. The CDR3 is 15 residues long. The ends lost 1 base at V and 7 bases at J; junction bases unmatched: 7. The CDR3 sequence is CASSEEAGGRQPQHF. In DNA, the CDR3 is TGTGCCAGCAGTGAAGAGGCAGGGGGACGGCAGCCCCAGCATTTT.

This clone showed up just a few times. This chain connects TRBV28 to TRBJ2-3, with a weak D call TRBD1 (5 bases). CDR3 size: 14 residues. V shed 6 bases and J shed 7 bases, with 17 bases lying between them. Per germline, CDR1 MDHEN and CDR2 SYDVKM. The CDR3 sequence is CASRSQWTTNTQYF. The CDR3 DNA reads as TGTGCCAGCAGGTCTCAGTGGACAACGAATACGCAGTATTTT.

The chain is built from TRBV30 and TRBJ2-1, with D possibly TRBD2 on 6 matching bases. CDR3 length equals 14 residues. CDR1 GTSNPN and CDR2 SVGIG come from the germline V gene (reference sequence). V shed 7 bases and J shed 3 bases, with 16 bases lying between them. The CDR3 DNA is TGTGCCTTAAACCCTAGCGAACACTACAATGAGCAGTTCTTC. As protein: CALNPSEHYNEQFF. The entire variable domain, with the rest obtained from reference TRBV30 and TRBJ2-1, is as follows: SQTIHQWPATLVQPVGSPLSLECTVEGTSNPNLYWYRQAAGRGLQLLFYSVGIGQISSEVPQNLSASRPQDRQFILSSKKLLLSDSGFYLCALNPSEHYNEQFFGPGTRLTVL.

This clone was seen a few times. The rearrangement joins TRBV29-1 to TRBJ1-1; D uncertain. The CDR3 has 10 amino acids. Trimming took off 7 bases at V and 1 base at J, with 4 bases between the two ends. CDR1 SQVTM and CDR2 ANQGSEA come from the germline V gene. CDR3 bases: TGCAGCGGGAGGAACACTGAAGCTTTCTTT. Translating gives CSGRNTEAFF. Full variable domain (rest looked up from reference TRBV29-1 and TRBJ1-1): SAVISQKPSRDICQRGTSLTIQCQVDSQVTMMFWYRQQPGQSLTLIATANQGSEATYESGFVIDKFPISRPNLTFSTLTVSNMSPEDSSIYLCSGRNTEAFFGQGTRLTVV.

The chain employs TRBV7-2 and TRBJ2-7; possibly TRBD2 for D (6 bases). CDR3 size: 16 residues. Between the trimmed V and J ends, which lost 1 base and 2 bases, there was a span of 15 bases. The germline V gene has CDR1 SGHTA and CDR2 FQGNSA. CDR3 in amino acids: CASSLGGGAGPYEQYF. The CDR3 DNA reads as TGTGCCAGCAGCTTAGGAGGCGGGGCCGGACCCTACGAGCAGTACTTC. Using reference TRBV7-2 and TRBJ2-7 for the parts outside the CDR3, the full variable domain is GAGVSQSPSNKVTEKGKDVELRCDPISGHTALYWYRQSLGQGLEFLIYFQGNSAPDKSGLPSDRFSAERTGGSVSTLTIQRTQQEDSAVYLCASSLGGGAGPYEQYFGPGTRLTVT.

This clone was seen a handful of times. The rearrangement links TRBV5-4 to TRBJ2-7, with a weak D call TRBD1 (6 bases). The CDR3 extends over 13 amino acids. The V end lost 4 bases, the J end lost 4 bases, and 12 bases lay between the germline ends. Germline CDR1 SGHNT, CDR2 YYREEE (reference sequence). Here the CDR3 reads CASSHRTEYEQYF. The CDR3 DNA reads TGTGCCAGCAGCCATAGGACAGAATACGAGCAGTACTTC.

V is TRBV7-8 and J is TRBJ1-2; D is undetermined. Germline V gene sequence: CDR1 SGHVS, CDR2 FQNEAQ. Trimming removed 4 bases at V and 7 bases at J, with 19 bases between. The CDR3 contains 15 residues. The DNA for the CDR3 is TGTGCCAGCAGCTCCCCCCCGGTGGCGGCTTTTGGCTACACCTTC. Protein product: CASSSPPVAAFGYTF.

This clone was recorded a few times. The chain is built from TRBV18 and TRBJ1-1; the D gene is possibly TRBD1 (5 bases). The germline CDR1 and CDR2 sequences are KGHSH and LQKENI. The CDR3 consists of 13 residues. Trimming took 5 bases from V and 1 from J, leaving 8 bases between them. DNA of the CDR3: TGTGCCAGCTCAGTGGGGGGGAACACTGAAGCTTTCTTT. Amino acids: CASSVGGNTEAFF.

This chain joins TRBV5-8 and TRBJ2-1, with D possibly TRBD1 on 6 matching bases. Trimming removed 6 bases at V and 7 bases at J, with 17 bases between. Germline values: CDR1 SGHTS, CDR2 YDEGEE. CDR3 length: 14 amino acids. The chain's CDR3 is CASTKIPGTNEQFF. CDR3 sequence (DNA): TGTGCCAGCACCAAAATCCCCGGGACAAATGAGCAGTTCTTC. The whole variable domain, filled in from reference TRBV5-8 and TRBJ2-1, reads EAGVTQSPTHLIKTRGQQATLRCSPISGHTSVYWYQQALGLGLQFLLWYDEGEERNRGNFPPRFSGRQFPNYSSELNVNALELEDSALYLCASTKIPGTNEQFFGPGTRLTVL.

In its sample, this clone was seen a few times. The CDR3 region has the DNA TGTGCCAGCAGCTTAGTGAGGGATCGGGAGACCCAGTACTTC. Its protein is CASSLVRDRETQYF. The chain joins TRBV7-9 to TRBJ2-5, with D possibly being TRBD2 (5 bases). Per the germline V gene, CDR1 is SEHNR and CDR2 is FQNEAQ (reference sequence). CDR3 length: 14 residues. V gave up 1 base and J gave up 5 bases, with 11 bases separating them. Filled out from reference TRBV7-9 and TRBJ2-5, the complete variable domain reads DTGVSQNPRHKITKRGQNVTFRCDPISEHNRLYWYRQTLGQGPEFLTYFQNEAQLEKSRLLSDRFSAERPKGSFSTLEIQRTEQGDSAMYLCASSLVRDRETQYFGPGTRLLVL.

The chain has TRBV25-1 and TRBJ2-7; TRBD2 might be the D (6 bases). Germline values: CDR1 MGHDK, CDR2 SYGVNS. The CDR3 runs 15 residues. V was shortened by 8 bases and J by 1 base, with 18 bases between the two germline ends. The CDR3 loop is CASRSGLQGSYEQYF. CDR3 in DNA: TGTGCCAGCCGCTCGGGACTGCAGGGTTCCTACGAGCAGTACTTC.

This clone was picked up a small number of times. The J gene is TRBJ2-1, the V gene TRBV5-1; D unresolved. CDR3 length: 11 amino acids. V lost 4 bases, J lost 7 bases, and 6 bases lay in between. Germline lookup yields CDR1 SGHRS and CDR2 YFSETQ. The CDR3 DNA follows: TGCGCCAGCAGCGCCGCGAATGAGCAGTTCTTC. Translation: CASSAANEQFF.

The chain has TRBV5-1 and TRBJ2-2; possibly TRBD1 for D (5 bases). The CDR3 has 14 amino acids. V lost 2 bases to trimming and J lost 7 bases, with 12 bases between them. Germline CDR1 SGHRS, CDR2 YFSETQ. In DNA, the CDR3 is TGCGCCAGCAGCTTAGGGGCAGAAATCGGGGAGCTGTTTTTT. Translated, it gives CASSLGAEIGELFF.

J is TRBJ2-1 and V is TRBV7-2; TRBD2 aligns across 15 bases. From germline, CDR1 is SGHTA and CDR2 FQGNSA. V shed 5 bases, J shed 12 bases, and the junction held 8 bases outside the gene matches. There are 15 residues in the CDR3. Here the CDR3 reads CASSLGTSGGLTQFF. The CDR3 region has the DNA TGTGCCAGCAGCCTAGGGACTAGCGGGGGGCTTACGCAGTTCTTC.

The V gene is TRBV7-2, the J gene TRBJ1-2; possibly TRBD1 for D (6 bases). Germline CDR1 is SGHTA and CDR2 is FQGNSA. With 3 bases removed from V and 4 bases from J, the gap between germline ends came to 15 bases. CDR3 length: 15 residues. The CDR3 loop reads CASSFAAGGGYGYTF. The CDR3 DNA reads TGTGCCAGCAGCTTCGCAGCGGGGGGCGGCTATGGCTACACCTTC.

This clone was seen more than once but under ten times. The chain links TRBV6-6 to TRBJ2-1; D may be TRBD2 (6 bases). V was trimmed by 4 bases and J by 4 bases, leaving 17 bases between them. CDR3 length: 16 amino acids. The germline CDR1 and CDR2 sequences are MNHNY and SVGAGI (reference sequence). The CDR3: CASSSPGTFVYNEQFF. The CDR3 DNA is TGTGCCAGCAGTTCCCCCGGGACTTTCGTTTACAATGAGCAGTTCTTC.